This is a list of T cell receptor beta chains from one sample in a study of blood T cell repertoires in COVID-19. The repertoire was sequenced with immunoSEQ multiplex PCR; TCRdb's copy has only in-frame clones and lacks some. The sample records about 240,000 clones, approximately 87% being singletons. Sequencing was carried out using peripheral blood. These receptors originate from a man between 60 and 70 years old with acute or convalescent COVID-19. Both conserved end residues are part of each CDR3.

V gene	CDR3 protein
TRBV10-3	CAITPGGNYEQYF
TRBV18	CASSPPASGTPYEQYF
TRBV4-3	CASSQDLAGRNTQYF
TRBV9	CASSRQGNTEAFF
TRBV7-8	CASSPSGHWRNEAFF
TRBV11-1	CASSFGGRLDNEQFF
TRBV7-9	CASSLGSGTSGREEQFF
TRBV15	CATSRVGPPNEKLFF
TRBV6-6	CASSYVREKNEQYF
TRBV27	CASSFGLALTDTQYF
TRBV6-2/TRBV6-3	CASSYSVAVQETQYF
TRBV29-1	CSVEDNRQDFEAFF
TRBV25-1	CASKAIPTGLTNTGELFF